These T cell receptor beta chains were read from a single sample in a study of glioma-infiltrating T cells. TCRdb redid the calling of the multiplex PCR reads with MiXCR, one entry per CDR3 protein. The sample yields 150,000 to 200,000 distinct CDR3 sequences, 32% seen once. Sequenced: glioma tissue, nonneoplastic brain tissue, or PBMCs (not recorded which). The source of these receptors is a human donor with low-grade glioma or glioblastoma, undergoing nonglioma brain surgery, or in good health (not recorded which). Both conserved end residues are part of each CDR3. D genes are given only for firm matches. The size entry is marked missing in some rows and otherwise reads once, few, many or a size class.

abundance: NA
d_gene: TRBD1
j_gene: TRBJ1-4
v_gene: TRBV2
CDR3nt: TGTTCCAACAGCCTGGGACAGGATAATGAAAAACTGTTTTTT
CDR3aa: CSNSLGQDNEKLFF

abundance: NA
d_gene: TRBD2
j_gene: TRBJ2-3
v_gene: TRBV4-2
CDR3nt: TGTGCCAGCAGCCAAGAAGGGTGGCGGGAGAGTGGAGATACGCAGTATTTT
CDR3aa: CASSQEGWRESGDTQYF

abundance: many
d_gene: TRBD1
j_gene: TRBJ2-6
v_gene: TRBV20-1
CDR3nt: TGCAGTGCTACAAGAGAGGGGGCGCTTGGGGCCAACGTCCTGACTTTC
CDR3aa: CSATREGALGANVLTF

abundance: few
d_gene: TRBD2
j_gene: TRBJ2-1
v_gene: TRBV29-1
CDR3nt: TGCAGCGCCAGGGTACTAGCGGGCCCGTACAATGAGCAGTTCTTC
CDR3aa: CSARVLAGPYNEQFF

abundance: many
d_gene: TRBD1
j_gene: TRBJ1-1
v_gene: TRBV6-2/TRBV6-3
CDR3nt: TGTGCCAGCAGTGACCCCCTTGGGGGACAGGGGACTGAAGCTTTCTTT
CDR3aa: CASSDPLGGQGTEAFF

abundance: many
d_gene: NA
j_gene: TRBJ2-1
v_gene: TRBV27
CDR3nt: TGTGCCAGCAGTGTAACATGGGCCCTCTACAATGAGCAGTTCTTC
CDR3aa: CASSVTWALYNEQFF

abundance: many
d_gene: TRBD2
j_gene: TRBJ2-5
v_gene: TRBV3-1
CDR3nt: TGTGCCAGCAGCCGTGGACTAGGATCTGTGGCCCAGTACTTC
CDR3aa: CASSRGLGSVAQYF

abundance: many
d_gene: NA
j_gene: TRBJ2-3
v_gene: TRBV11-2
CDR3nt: TGTGCCAGCAGCTTAGGAGGGGACCTGCTCATGGATACGCAGTATTTT
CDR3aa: CASSLGGDLLMDTQYF

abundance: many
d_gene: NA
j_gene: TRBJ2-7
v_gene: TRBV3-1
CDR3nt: TGTGCCAGCAGCCAAGAAAGTAAAGGAGAGCAGTACTTC
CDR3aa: CASSQESKGEQYF

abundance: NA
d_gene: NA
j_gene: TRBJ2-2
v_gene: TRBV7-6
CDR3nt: TGTGCTAGCAGTTTAGACGGACAGATCCCCGGGGAGCTGTTTTTT
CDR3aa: CASSLDGQIPGELFF

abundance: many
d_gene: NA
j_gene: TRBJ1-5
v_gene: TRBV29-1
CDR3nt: TGCAGCGCCTTGAATCAGCCCCAGCATTTT
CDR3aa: CSALNQPQHF

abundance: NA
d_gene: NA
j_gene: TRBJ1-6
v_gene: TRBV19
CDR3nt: TGTGCCAGTAGTCCGGGGTCCTATAATTCACCCCTCCACTTT
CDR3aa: CASSPGSYNSPLHF

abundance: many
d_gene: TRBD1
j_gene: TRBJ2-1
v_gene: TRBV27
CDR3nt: TGTGCCAGCAGAGGGGGCGCGTACAATGAGCAGTTCTTC
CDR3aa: CASRGGAYNEQFF

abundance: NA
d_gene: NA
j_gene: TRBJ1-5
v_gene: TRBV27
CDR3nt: TGTGCCAGCAGCTTATCGGCAGGGAACAATCGGCCCCAGCATTTT
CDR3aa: CASSLSAGNNRPQHF

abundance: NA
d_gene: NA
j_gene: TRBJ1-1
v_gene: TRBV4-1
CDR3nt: TGCGCCAGCAGCCAACCGGGAAGTTTGAACACTGAAGCTTTCTTT
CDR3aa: CASSQPGSLNTEAFF

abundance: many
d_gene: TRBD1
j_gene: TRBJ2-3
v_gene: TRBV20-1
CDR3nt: TGCAGTGCTATCGGGACAGGGAGCACAGATACGCAGTATTTT
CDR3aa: CSAIGTGSTDTQYF

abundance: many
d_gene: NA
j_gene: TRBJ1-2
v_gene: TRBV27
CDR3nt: TGTGCCAGCAGTGCACAGGGAGCCCTCTATGGCTACACCTTC
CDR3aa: CASSAQGALYGYTF

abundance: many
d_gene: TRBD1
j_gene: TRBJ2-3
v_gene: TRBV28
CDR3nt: TGTGCCAGCAGCCGCAGGGGGCTTGGCACAGATACGCAGTATTTT
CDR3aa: CASSRRGLGTDTQYF

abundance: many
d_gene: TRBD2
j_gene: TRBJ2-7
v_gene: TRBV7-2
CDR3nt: TGTGCCAGCAGCGTCGTCCATAGCGGGACTAACTCCTACGAGCAGTACTTC
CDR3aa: CASSVVHSGTNSYEQYF